The text below deals with one T cell receptor (beta chain). What this receptor recognizes is not known. No much larger clonotype is one base removed from it; base qualities were not supplied. The data were obtained in a study of Ad26.COV2.S vaccination and SARS-CoV-2 variants (dated by TCRdb to about 2021). For the wider study: Donors in the vaccine arm were drawn from COV1001, a phase I-IIa trial of Ad26.COV2.S in healthy adults that was multicentre, randomized, double-blind and placebo-controlled. Ad26.COV2.S was given intramuscularly at 5x10^10 or 1x10^11 viral particles, as a single shot or as two shots 56 days apart. Sequencing of the TCRbeta repertoire served to evaluate the specificity and breadth of SARS-CoV-2-reactive T cell receptors following Ad26.COV2.S vaccination. A total of some 30 samples were included in the TCR-sequenced set, comprising roughly 19 Ad26.COV2.S vaccine recipients, 5 placebo recipients and 8 SARS-CoV-2 convalescent individuals. Participants in the trial were split at random into five groups of five each, receiving low-dose or high-dose Ad26.COV2.S once or twice, or else placebo on both occasions. Throughout the experiments and outcome assessment, investigators stayed blinded to trial group allocation. General conclusions and limits of the study: The authors noted that total T cell responses may have been underestimated by the TCR breadth and depth analyses. Substantial breadth of spike-specific CD8+ and CD4+ T cell responses was reported after vaccination. The study was not powered for comparison of responses between vaccine doses or regimens. Vaccine and placebo recipients had comparable non-spike TCR breadth, which fits with the vaccine containing only spike. Ad26.COV2.S recipients had higher spike-specific TCR breadth than placebo recipients (P = 0.0014).

The immunoSEQ Assay was used to sequence TCRbeta CDR3 regions. After extraction, genomic DNA underwent amplification by bias-controlled multiplex PCR, followed by high-throughput sequencing. Per the original workflow: To quantify the absolute abundance of every unique TCRbeta CDR3 region, sequences were collapsed and filtered. T cell fraction was estimated by normalization of TCRbeta template counts to usable DNA, with usable DNA being measured through amplification of reference genes present in all nucleated cells. Repertoire TCRs were annotated as SARS-CoV-2-specific by exact matching of V gene, CDR3 amino acid sequence and J gene to a known reactive TCR set. The reference SARS-CoV-2 TCR set came from MIRA and was filtered for enrichment in COVID-19-positive ImmuneCODE repertoires, removing public or cross-reactive TCRs. Using the MIRA antigens, annotated TCRs were further analysed by specific ORF or by position within an ORF. Depth was the summed frequency of annotated unique rearrangements, while breadth was defined as annotated unique rearrangements over total unique productive rearrangements. TCR breadth was compared between groups using two-sided Wilcoxon rank-sum tests. TCRdb took over this immuneACCESS table, retaining in-frame rearrangements with V and J assigned. Such tables are incomplete; in checked studies, under half of the missing clones stem from an unresolved V gene, and the remainder is unexplained. V, J and clone size reflect that table, while D and trimming were determined from the DNA. The sample yields roughly 420,000 clones; 88% were counted once. Approximately 4% of the sample goes to the ten largest clones.

The CDR3 measures 12 amino acids from cysteine to phenylalanine. The sequence is cut down to CDR3 DNA, 36 bases in frame from base 1. CDR1 and CDR2 are drawn from the germline V gene (reference sequence): LGHDT, YNNKEL. V trim: 4 bases; J trim: 6 bases; unmatched bases: 3. The treatment or condition label, as the study defines it: about 20 received Ad26.COV2.S at low or high dose, single or two shots; a few received placebo; per-sample allocation not given. Repertoires of vaccine and placebo recipients were sequenced from samples collected on day 63 after the first injection. In Cohort 1b, about 25 adults aged 18-55 years were enrolled at a single site in Boston, USA, between 29 July and 7 August 2020. As a vaccine, Ad26.COV2.S was a replication-incompetent adenovirus type 26 vector that expressed a prefusion-stabilized SARS-CoV-2 spike protein derived from the original Wuhan strain.

The starting material was peripheral blood, obtained in a trial of Ad26.COV2.S vaccine versus placebo. The sequence links TRBV3-1 (or the pseudogene TRBV3-2) to TRBJ2-7; TRBD1 agrees with 7 junctional bases. The receptor's source is a person aged 18-60 years who received the Ad26.COV2.S COVID-19 vaccine or a placebo. The DNA sequence reads TGTGCCAGCAGCCCAGGGGGACGCGAGCAGTACTTC. This is translated as CASSPGGREQYF.